A selection of T cell receptor beta chains follows, all from one sample in a study of cytomegalovirus exposure and HLA in healthy donors. TCRdb's copy holds only in-frame clones and misses some; the assay was immunoSEQ multiplex PCR. This sample has around 150,000 clones; roughly 90% occur once, and the top ten carry 4.2%. The sequenced sample consisted of PBMCs. These receptors originate from a man in his late teens or twenties in good health and CMV-seropositive. Both conserved end residues are part of each CDR3. D genes are given only for firm matches. Clone size is shown for a subset of rows, as once, few, many or a class of expanded clone.

clone size	V gene	D gene	J gene	CDR3 DNA	CDR3 protein
.	TRBV7-6	TRBD2	TRBJ2-2	TGTGCCAGCAGCTTATTGGGGGGGAAGAACACCGGGGAGCTGTTTTTT	CASSLLGGKNTGELFF
.	TRBV11-2	TRBD1	TRBJ2-1	TGTGCCAGCAGCTTAGTCGGACAGGACAGGCCGGGCAATGAGCAGTTCTTC	CASSLVGQDRPGNEQFF
.	TRBV29-1	TRBD2	TRBJ2-3	TGCAGCGTTGACGGGGGAGGGTTTACGCAGTATTTT	CSVDGGGFTQYF
.	TRBV19	TRBD1	TRBJ1-1	TGTGCCAGTACCAAACCGACAGGGGGATCGACTGAAGCTTTCTTT	CASTKPTGGSTEAFF
.	TRBV5-1	.	TRBJ2-3	TGCGCCAGCAGCCGAACCGGGACAGATACGCAGTATTTT	CASSRTGTDTQYF
once	TRBV7-9	.	TRBJ2-1	TGTGCCAGCAGCCCACTAGCCAGCAATGAGCAGTTCTTC	CASSPLASNEQFF
once	TRBV9	.	TRBJ2-2	TGTGCCAGCAGCGTAGAGCCTGGGACTTCAGGGGAGCTGTTTTTT	CASSVEPGTSGELFF
.	TRBV5-1	.	TRBJ2-2	TGCGCCAGCACCCTGACGGCGGGAAGTTTTGGGGAGCTGTTTTTT	CASTLTAGSFGELFF
.	TRBV27	TRBD2	TRBJ2-3	TGTGCCAGCAGTCCTCTAGCGGGAGGGCCGTTTTTAAGCACAGATACGCAGTATTTT	CASSPLAGGPFLSTDTQYF
.	TRBV7-9	.	TRBJ2-7	TGTGCCAGCAGCTTAGATCTAGAACCCTACGAGCAGTACTTC	CASSLDLEPYEQYF
once	TRBV6-1	TRBD1	TRBJ2-3	TGTGCCAGCAGCGACAGGGCGAGCACAGATACGCAGTATTTT	CASSDRASTDTQYF
.	TRBV19	TRBD2	TRBJ2-7	TGTGCCAGTAGCGCGGGAGGGCCAAACGAGCAGTACTTC	CASSAGGPNEQYF
.	TRBV28	.	TRBJ2-7	TGTGCCAGCAGTTTACGCGAACCCTACGAGCAGTACTTC	CASSLREPYEQYF
.	TRBV2	.	TRBJ2-1	TGTGCCAGCGAACGGAGGAGGACGCGCTCCAATGAGCAGTTCTTC	CASERRRTRSNEQFF
.	TRBV6-5	TRBD1	TRBJ2-6	TGTGCCAGCAGTTACGGCAGGGGGCCTGGGGCCAACGTCCTGACTTTC	CASSYGRGPGANVLTF
.	TRBV6-6	.	TRBJ1-5	TGTGCCAGCAGTTGGGCAGGGCAAGATCAGCCCCAGCATTTT	CASSWAGQDQPQHF
.	TRBV2	.	TRBJ1-1	TGTGCCAGCAGTGCTCTTCCGGGGTTCTACACTGAAGCTTTCTTT	CASSALPGFYTEAFF
.	TRBV28	.	TRBJ2-7	TGTGCCAGCAGTTTATGGGGTGGGCTAGCGTCGTACGAGCAGTACTTC	CASSLWGGLASYEQYF
once	TRBV10-3	TRBD2	TRBJ2-1	TGTGCCATCAGGGCCGGGACTAGCGGGATCACTGAGCAGTTCTTC	CAIRAGTSGITEQFF
.	TRBV14	.	TRBJ2-1	TGTGCCAGCAGCCAAGATCTACCCCCCGAACTATTTCGGTACAACAATGAGCAGTTCTTC	CASSQDLPPELFRYNNEQFF
few	TRBV5-1	TRBD2	TRBJ2-7	TGCGCCAGCAGCTTGGAACAGAGCGGGAGGGCCTACGAGCAGTACTTC	CASSLEQSGRAYEQYF
.	TRBV27	.	TRBJ1-5	TGTGCCAGCAAGGCGTGGCAGGACAGTAGCAATCAGCCCCAGCATTTT	CASKAWQDSSNQPQHF
once	TRBV6-1	TRBD1	TRBJ2-7	TGTGCCAGCAGTGTTGGGACAGGGGGCTGGTACGAGCAGTACTTC	CASSVGTGGWYEQYF
.	TRBV5-4	TRBD2	TRBJ2-3	TGTGCCAGCAGCCAATCCCTCTCTAGCGGGAGTATAGATACGCAGTATTTT	CASSQSLSSGSIDTQYF
.	TRBV6-1	.	TRBJ2-5	TGTGCCAGCAGTGAGACGGTCAGAAGCTTGGAAGAGGCCCAGTACTTC	CASSETVRSLEEAQYF
.	TRBV27	.	TRBJ2-6	TGTGCCAGCAGCGCTCAGGCTGGGGCCAACGTCCTGACTTTC	CASSAQAGANVLTF
.	TRBV2	.	TRBJ1-1	TGTGCCAGCAGTATTCTAACGAACACTGAAGCTTTCTTT	CASSILTNTEAFF
.	TRBV7-9	TRBD2	TRBJ2-1	TGTGCCAGCAGCTTAGGGGGACTAGCGGGAGGCGGGGATGAGCAGTTCTTC	CASSLGGLAGGGDEQFF
.	TRBV4-1	TRBD1	TRBJ1-1	TGCGCCAGCAGCCAAGTGCGTGGTAGGGGGCGCTGGACTGAAGCTTTCTTT	CASSQVRGRGRWTEAFF